This T cell receptor beta chain was recorded in a study of cytomegalovirus exposure and HLA in healthy donors. Libraries were prepared by immunoSEQ multiplex PCR; TCRdb keeps only in-frame clonotypes and omits some of them. The sample yields tens of thousands of clones, roughly 93% seen once. Donors came from a validation cohort of 95 to 150 subjects, distinct from the first 666-subject cohort. The TCR was taken from a young woman in good health and CMV-seronegative. The sample taken for sequencing was PBMCs.

CDR3 in amino acids: CANTGVDTEAFF. The CDR3 DNA reads as TGTGCCAACACAGGGGTCGACACTGAAGCTTTCTTT. The chain couples TRBV19 to TRBJ1-1; TRBD1 agrees at 7 bases. With 10 bases clipped from V and 3 bases from J, the junction kept 5 bases outside the gene matches. Germline assignment: CDR1 LNHDA and CDR2 SQIVND (reference sequence). The length of the CDR3 is 12 residues.